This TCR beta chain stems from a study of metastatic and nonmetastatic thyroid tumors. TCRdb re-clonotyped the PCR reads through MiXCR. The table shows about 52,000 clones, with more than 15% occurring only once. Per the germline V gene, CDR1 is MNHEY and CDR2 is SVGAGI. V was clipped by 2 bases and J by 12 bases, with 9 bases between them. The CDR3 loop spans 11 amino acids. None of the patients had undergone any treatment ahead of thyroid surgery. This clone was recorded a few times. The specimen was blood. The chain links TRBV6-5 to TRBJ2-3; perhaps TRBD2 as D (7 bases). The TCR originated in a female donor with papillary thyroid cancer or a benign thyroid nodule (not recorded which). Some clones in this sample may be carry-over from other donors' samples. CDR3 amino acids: CASSYGGAQYF. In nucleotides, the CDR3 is TGTGCCAGCAGTTACGGGGGGGCTCAGTATTTT.